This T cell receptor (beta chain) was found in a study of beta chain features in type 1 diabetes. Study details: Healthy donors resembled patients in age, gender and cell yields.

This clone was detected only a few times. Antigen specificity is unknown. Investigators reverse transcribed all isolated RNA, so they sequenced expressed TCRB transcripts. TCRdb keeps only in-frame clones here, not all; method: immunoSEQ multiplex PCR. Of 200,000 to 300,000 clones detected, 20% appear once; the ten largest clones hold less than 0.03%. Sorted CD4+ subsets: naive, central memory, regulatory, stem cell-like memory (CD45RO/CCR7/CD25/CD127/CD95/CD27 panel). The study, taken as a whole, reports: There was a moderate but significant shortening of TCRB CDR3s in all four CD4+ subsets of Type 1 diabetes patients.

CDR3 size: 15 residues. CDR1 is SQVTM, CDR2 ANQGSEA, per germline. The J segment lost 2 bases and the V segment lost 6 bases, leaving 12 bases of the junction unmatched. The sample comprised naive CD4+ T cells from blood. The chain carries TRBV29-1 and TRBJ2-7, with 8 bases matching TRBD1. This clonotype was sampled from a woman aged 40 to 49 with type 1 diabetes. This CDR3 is CSVGGEGQGPYEQYF. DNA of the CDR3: TGCAGCGTAGGGGGTGAAGGACAGGGACCCTACGAGCAGTACTTC.